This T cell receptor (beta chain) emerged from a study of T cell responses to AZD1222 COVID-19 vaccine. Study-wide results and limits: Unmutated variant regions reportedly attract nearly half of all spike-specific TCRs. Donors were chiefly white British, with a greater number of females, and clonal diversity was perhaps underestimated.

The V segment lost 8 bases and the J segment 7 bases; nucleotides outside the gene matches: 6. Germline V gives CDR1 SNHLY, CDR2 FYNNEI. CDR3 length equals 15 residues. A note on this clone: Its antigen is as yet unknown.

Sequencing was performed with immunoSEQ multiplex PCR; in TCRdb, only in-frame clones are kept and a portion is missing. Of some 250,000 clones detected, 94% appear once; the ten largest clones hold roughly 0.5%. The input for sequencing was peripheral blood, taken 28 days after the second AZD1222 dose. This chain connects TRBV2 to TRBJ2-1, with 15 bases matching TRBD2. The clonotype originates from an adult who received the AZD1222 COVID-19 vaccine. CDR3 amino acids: CASGTGLAGGNEQFF. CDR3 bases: TGTGCCAGCGGTACGGGACTAGCGGGGGGTAATGAGCAGTTCTTC.